Below, one TCR beta chain is given with its context. Its cognate antigen has yet to be identified. The cohort was made up of several hundred healthy bone marrow donors. At the time of sampling, all cohort members were nominally healthy, though unrecorded immune exposures were likely present. The donor tested CMV seropositive and was one of the 289 seropositive cohort members. A peripheral blood sample was collected from each donor, and TCR beta sequencing was performed on peripheral blood mononuclear cells. The Qiagen DNeasy Blood Extraction Kit was used to extract genomic DNA from the blood cell samples. From the cysteine up to the phenylalanine, the CDR3 has a length of 15 residues. Of the read, only the CDR3 DNA is kept; its 45 bases are in frame from base 1. The junction shows trimming of 8 bases on V and 3 bases on J, plus 16 bases between the germline ends. CDR1 and CDR2, looked up from the germline V gene, are MRHNA and SNTAGT.

This specimen belongs to a study of cytomegalovirus exposure and HLA in healthy donors listed by TCRdb under 2017. Regarding the research as a whole: An earlier analysis of roughly 500 of the donors reported about 300 Gb of sequence data and 100 million to 120 million unique TCR beta sequences obtained from around 180 million T cells. A separate validation cohort of some 130 different subjects was used in addition to the roughly 700-subject first cohort. Because of strong linkage in the cohort, a handful of DR-DQ haplotypes were treated as single units for association and clustering. Every discovery cohort repertoire had been produced on one sequencing platform. Among a few hundred genotyped donors of the cohort, an average of around 240,000 unique TCR beta nucleotide sequences were sequenced per donor, 15% to 20% of them non-productive. Of the roughly 390 genotyped donors, 75% to 85% were placed in the genetic ancestry cluster associated with self-reported Caucasian donors. To study patterns of TCR occurrence, a later analysis re-analyzed previously published TCR beta repertoires from around 700 donors and added high-resolution HLA genotyping. The study combined high-throughput TCR immunosequencing, statistical association of individual TCRs with disease status, and machine learning to predict cytomegalovirus infection status. An early release that covered about 640 HLA-typed donors contained around 330 gigabases of sequencing data and 75 million to 100 million unique TCR sequences. The study profiled the T cell repertoires of 666 subjects by immunosequencing and related them to cytomegalovirus serostatus. A later genetic analysis used genome-wide SNP genotypes for about 65% of the 666 donors, treating that subset as a discovery cohort. The study aimed to test whether signatures of past pathogen exposure could be identified by cataloging public T cell receptors. The number of donors typed differed by locus, with roughly 629-640 for A, B, C, DRB1 and DQB1, 522 for DQA1, over 600 for DPA1, and some 470 for DPB1. The later analysis used no new phenotypic data to find candidate immune exposures, relying instead on TCR beta sequences and their occurrence across donors. Class I and class II HLA loci were covered by the typing at four-digit resolution. An earlier analysis of approximately 580 of the donors used high-throughput TCR beta sequencing to judge whether each TCR beta V gene segment behaved as functional or pseudogenic. Donor age, sex, ethnicity and CMV serostatus were compiled alongside the repertoire data.

Study-wide findings and limitations: A group of highly shared sequence variants was considered likely to be a technical artifact of the sequencing pipeline. Because the 87-base-pair reads could not distinguish some IMGT-functional V segments, including TRBV6-2 and TRBV6-3, those segments were excluded. CMV serostatus was the only immune exposure information available for the cohort. This cohort had only TCR beta chains sequenced, and the lack of alpha or paired-chain data limited which features could be detected. A further reported finding was that TCR beta sequences accurately predicted the HLA-A and HLA-B alleles for most subjects in the first cohort. A later analysis found that TCR association rates varied across HLA loci, with DRB1 alleles showing the most associated TCRs and HLA-C alleles the fewest. In vitro tests confirmed that a few of the cytomegalovirus-associated TCR beta chains recognize cytomegalovirus antigens. In a later analysis, 16,951 TCR beta sequences were associated with specific HLA alleles at a false discovery rate of 0.05. Compared with equally common non-associated chains, HLA-associated TCR beta chains in a later analysis were more clonally expanded and had lower generation probabilities. It was suggested by the authors that the approach could potentially be generalized to other disease states and immunological phenotypes. In the study, some 180 TCR beta chains were listed as associated with cytomegalovirus. Most CMV-associated TCR beta chains appeared to be HLA-restricted in a later analysis, and the HLA associations seemed to be driven largely by CMV exposure. Assigning TCR associations to individual alleles was difficult when HLA alleles, especially DR and DQ, strongly co-occurred. In a later analysis, several top co-occurrence clusters were reported to appear linked to parvovirus B19, influenza, CMV and Epstein-Barr virus. In an earlier analysis of some 550 of the donors, most TCR beta V segments were observed in productive rearrangements about 90% or about 30% of the time, broadly matching IMGT annotations. Linkage disequilibrium might explain the correlated functional status among segregating V segments, but an unknown experimental factor could not be ruled out. V-gene and J-gene trimming of TCR beta chains was associated with a missense DCLRE1C variant in a later genetic analysis, and the association was replicated in an independent cohort. Presence/absence analyses assumed roughly uniform sequencing depth across donors, an assumption that may not hold. Because HLA typing was unavailable for some donors at each locus, only the typed subset was used in association tests. In a later genetic analysis, fewer N-insertions in productive TCRs were reported among donors in an Asian-associated ancestry cluster than the roughly 640-donor mean. Cytomegalovirus status was reported to be diagnosed by the classifier with high specificity and sensitivity in both the original and validation cohorts. Across donors, most TCR sequences were observed very rarely, whereas some public TCRs were present in many individuals. Because counts were too low, fewer than 20 rarely observed V segments, including chromosome 9 orphons, were excluded from the earlier analysis of roughly 580 of the donors.

Receptor amplification or capture employed the immunoSEQ multiplex PCR assay. For the multiplex PCR, a mixture combining 60 forward primers for TCR Vbeta segments and 13 reverse primers for TCR Jbeta segments was used. The CDR3 region of rearranged TCR beta genes was amplified from genomic DNA by a multiplex PCR assay. The amplified TCR beta libraries were sequenced on the Illumina HiSeq System as 87-base-pair reads. The authors' pipeline ran thus. In a later analysis, roughly 80 million unique TCR beta chains were counted across the roughly 670 repertoires, and some 10 million of these chains were shared by at least two donors. To remove PCR and sequencing errors, raw reads were error-corrected and collapsed into unique sequences using a nearest-neighbor algorithm that merged closely related sequences. CDR3 sequences were aligned to IMGT reference sequences to assign V, D and J gene segments. Each retained sequence needed at least a six-nucleotide match to both a V gene segment and a J gene segment. Rearrangements were classified as productive when the CDR3 lacked stop codons and remained in frame with V and J, and all other rearrangements were classified as non-productive. Following IMGT convention, CDR3 was defined as the stretch from the second conserved V-encoded cysteine up to the conserved J-encoded phenylalanine. Sequences without an unambiguous match to a single V gene segment were excluded from the earlier analysis of about 600 of the donors. An earlier analysis of a few hundred of the donors called V segments functional above 56.7% productive rearrangements and segregating when the between-donor standard deviation exceeded 5%. A statistical classification framework was built to diagnose cytomegalovirus status from the catalog of TCR beta chain sequences. V and J gene assignment, in a later analysis, came from comparing TCR nucleotide sequences with IMGT/GENE-DB human TR gene sequences. In a later analysis, CDR3 sequences and most-parsimonious VDJ recombination scenarios were assigned using the TCRdist pipeline. In a later analysis, each TCR beta chain was defined by its CDR3 amino acid sequence together with its V-gene family, and reads without a unique V-gene family were excluded. A later analysis removed several hundred highly shared, low-generation-probability nucleotide sequences to deal with suspected cross-contamination and a sequencing artifact. For each public chain, a later analysis derived a clonal expansion index from normalized ranks of inferred template counts within each repertoire. In a later analysis, generation probabilities were computed with a VDJ recombination model fitted to out-of-frame rearrangements, and the resulting probabilities were checked against IGoR. Hypergeometric tests were used in a later analysis to score TCR-TCR, TCR-HLA and TCR-CMV co-occurrence, with a repertoire-size bias correction applied to the TCR pairs. To estimate false discovery rates, a later analysis permuted the HLA or CMV assignments 20 times. In a later analysis, co-occurring TCRs were grouped using DBSCAN, and TCRdist sequence similarity was added for clustering within HLA-allele-positive subsets. Co-occurrence clustering excluded repertoires with fewer than 30,000 or more than 120,000 public chains, plus five with anomalous nucleotide sharing. Entries here come from immuneACCESS through TCRdb and include only in-frame sequences with V and J called. Some clones fail to appear in such tables; in the studies checked, an unresolved V gene covers under half of the shortfall, and the cause of the remainder is unknown. The D gene and trimming were derived from the DNA, and the V and J assignments and clone size from that table. The sample table records about 74,000 clones. Of the sample, approximately 7.5% is held by the ten largest clones.

The V and J genes are TRBV6-4 and TRBJ2-2; TRBD1 is a possible D gene, resting on 9 matching bases. Material for sequencing was PBMCs. The clonotype was recovered from a female donor in good health and CMV-seropositive. The bases are TGTGCCAGCTCGGGGGGGGACAGGGACACCGGGGAGCTGTTTTTT. It encodes CASSGGDRDTGELFF.